The clone carrying this T cell receptor (beta chain) has just a few counts. Its specificity is not known. This record comes from a study of T-cell memory formation after mild COVID-19. Study-wide background: TCR clusters were mostly donor specific.

With constant-segment primers, 5'RACE yielded cDNA libraries of TCR alpha and TCR beta that carried sample barcodes and UMIs. TCRdb fed the 5' RACE reads into MiXCR, producing one record per CDR3 protein. The data contain about 130,000 distinct CDR3 sequences, roughly 6.2% of them singletons. General study results and limits: Day 15 to 85 contracting clones showed balanced CD4/CD8; day 15 to 37 expanders favored CD4+. Pre-infection memory contained some responding clones, which suggested that cross-reactive memory had joined.

The ends lost 3 bases at V and 7 bases at J; junction bases unmatched: 8. CDR3 size: 15 residues. Germline CDR1 is KGHSH and CDR2 is LQKENI. This chain uses TRBV18 with TRBJ2-1, with TRBD1 matching over 8 bases. Sequencing was done on a sample of PBMCs or a T cell subset sorted from them (not recorded which). The TCR originated in an adult woman who had mild COVID-19 (a few samples of this study predate the infection). Cell type and time point are not known. CDR3 DNA: TGTGCCAGCTCACCCCTCCCGGGACAGGCGAATGAGCAGTTCTTC. Translated, it gives CASSPLPGQANEQFF.